The clone carrying this TCR beta chain was detected only once. The antigen remains unidentified. The junction and the germline gene differ at one end; a read error may be behind it. CDR1 and CDR2 (germline): SGHNT, YENEEA. This CDR3 region has 15 residues. The data were taken from a study of tumor and adjacent non-tumor tissue in lung cancer. Whole-study context: Aged 31 to 76 years, patients included roughly 10 men and 5 women with stage I to III disease. Findings and caveats of the study: Significantly higher TCR diversity was found in tumor than normal lung.

The template was RNA from unsorted bulk tissue. A modified ARM-PCR protocol with three rounds of nested PCR amplified TCRbeta. From the multiplex PCR reads, TCRdb called clonotypes with MiXCR, one entry per CDR3 protein. Here the sample spans approximately 140,000 distinct CDR3 sequences, around 66% being singletons. The specimen was lung tumor tissue. The chain uses TRBV11-3 and TRBJ2-3, with D unclear. This TCR was sampled from a man in his sixties with small cell lung cancer. Written as DNA, the CDR3 is TGTGCCAGCAGCGTGCGTAGTTTTAGTACAGATAGGCAGTATTTT. Amino acids: CASSVRSFSTDRQYF. The variable domain in full, completed from reference TRBV11-3 and TRBJ2-3, reads EAGVVQSPRYKIIEKKQPVAFWCNPISGHNTLYWYLQNLGQGPELLIRYENEEAVDDSQLPKDRFSAERLKGVDSTLKIQPAELGDSAVYLCASSVRSFSTDRQYFGPGTRLTVL.